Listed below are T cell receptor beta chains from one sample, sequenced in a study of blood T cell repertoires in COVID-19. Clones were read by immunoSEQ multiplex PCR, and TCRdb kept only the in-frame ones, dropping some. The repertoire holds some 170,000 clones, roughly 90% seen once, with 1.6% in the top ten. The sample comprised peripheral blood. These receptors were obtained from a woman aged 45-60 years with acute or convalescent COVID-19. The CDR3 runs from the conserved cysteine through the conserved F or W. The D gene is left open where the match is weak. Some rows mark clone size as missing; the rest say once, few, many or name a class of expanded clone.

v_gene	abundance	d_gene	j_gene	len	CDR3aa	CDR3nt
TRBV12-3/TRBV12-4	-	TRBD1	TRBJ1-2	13	CASRTGQGGSYTF	TGTGCCAGCAGAACCGGACAGGGCGGTAGCTACACCTTC
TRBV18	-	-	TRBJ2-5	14	CASSPAGAGETQYF	TGTGCCAGCTCACCGGCAGGGGCTGGGGAGACCCAGTACTTC
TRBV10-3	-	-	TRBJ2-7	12	CAISRDTYEQYF	TGTGCCATCAGTAGGGACACCTACGAGCAGTACTTC
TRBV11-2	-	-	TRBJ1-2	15	CASSPGAGWGYGYTF	TGTGCCAGCAGCCCAGGGGCAGGGTGGGGCTATGGCTACACCTTC
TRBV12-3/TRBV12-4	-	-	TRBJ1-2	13	CAAAAGLNYGYTF	TGTGCCGCAGCCGCGGGGTTGAACTATGGCTACACCTTC
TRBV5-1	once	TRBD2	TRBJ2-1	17	CASSFALAGGPGDEQFF	TGCGCCAGCAGCTTTGCCTTAGCGGGGGGGCCCGGAGATGAGCAGTTCTTC
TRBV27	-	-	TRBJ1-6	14	CASSSWDSEGTLHF	TGTGCCAGCAGTTCGTGGGACTCAGAAGGTACCCTCCACTTT
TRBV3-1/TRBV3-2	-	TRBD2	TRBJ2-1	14	CASSQTSGSNEQFF	TGTGCCAGCAGCCAAACTAGCGGGAGTAATGAGCAGTTCTTC
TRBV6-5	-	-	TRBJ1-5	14	CASRPNLSNQPQHF	TGTGCCAGCAGGCCTAACCTTAGCAATCAGCCCCAGCATTTT
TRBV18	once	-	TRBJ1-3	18	CASSPPYNLRDSGNTIYF	TGTGCCAGCTCACCACCGTATAATCTGAGGGACTCTGGAAACACCATATATTTT
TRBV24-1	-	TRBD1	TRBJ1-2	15	CATSDLQGGSYGYTF	TGTGCCACCAGTGATTTACAGGGGGGATCCTATGGCTACACCTTC
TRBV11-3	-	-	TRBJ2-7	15	CASSPGGLVTYEQYF	TGTGCCAGCAGCCCAGGAGGCCTAGTCACCTACGAGCAGTACTTC
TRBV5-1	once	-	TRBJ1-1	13	CASSLVPSGEAFF	TGCGCCAGCAGCTTGGTTCCATCGGGAGAAGCTTTCTTT
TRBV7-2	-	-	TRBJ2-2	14	CASSLGSGDVELFF	TGTGCCAGCAGCTTAGGGTCCGGGGATGTGGAGCTGTTTTTT
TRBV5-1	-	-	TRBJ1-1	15	CASSLGGNRNTEAFF	TGCGCCAGCAGCTTGGGTGGTAACAGGAACACTGAAGCTTTCTTT
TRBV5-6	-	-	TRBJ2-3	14	CASSSRGSQNTQYF	TGTGCCAGCAGCTCCCGCGGATCCCAGAATACGCAGTATTTT
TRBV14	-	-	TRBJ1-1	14	CASSPSTGLREAFF	TGTGCCAGCAGTCCCTCAACAGGCCTTCGTGAAGCTTTCTTT
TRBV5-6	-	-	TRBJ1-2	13	CASRQGAAYGYTF	TGTGCCAGCAGGCAAGGGGCGGCCTATGGCTACACCTTC
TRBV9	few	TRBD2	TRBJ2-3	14	CASSVAGGGNTQYF	TGTGCCAGCAGCGTTGCGGGGGGCGGGAATACGCAGTATTTT
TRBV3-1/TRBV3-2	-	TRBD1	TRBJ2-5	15	CASSLRQGFKGTQYF	TGTGCCAGCAGCCTTAGACAGGGCTTCAAAGGGACCCAGTACTTC
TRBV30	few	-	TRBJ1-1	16	CACRSGHRATFTEAFF	TGTGCCTGTCGGAGTGGACACCGAGCAACCTTCACTGAAGCTTTCTTT
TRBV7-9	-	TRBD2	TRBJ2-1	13	CASSLVSGGEQFF	TGTGCCAGCAGCTTAGTTAGCGGGGGTGAGCAGTTCTTC
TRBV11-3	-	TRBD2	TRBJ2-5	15	CASSSAGTSLKTQYF	TGTGCCAGCAGCTCGGCCGGGACTAGCTTAAAGACCCAGTACTTC
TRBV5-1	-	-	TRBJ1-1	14	CASSSEGGNTEAFF	TGCGCCAGCAGCTCCGAGGGAGGGAACACTGAAGCTTTCTTT
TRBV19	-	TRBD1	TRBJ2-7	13	CASLGQGLYEQYF	TGTGCCAGCCTCGGACAGGGTCTATACGAGCAGTACTTC
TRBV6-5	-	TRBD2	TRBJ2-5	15	CASSPLAGGGETQYF	TGTGCCAGCAGTCCCCTAGCGGGAGGGGGAGAGACCCAGTACTTC
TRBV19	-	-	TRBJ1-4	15	CASTKPQGANEKLFF	TGTGCCAGTACGAAACCACAGGGAGCTAATGAAAAACTGTTTTTT
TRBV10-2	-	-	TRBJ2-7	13	CASTTGPHYEQYF	TGCGCCAGCACCACAGGGCCCCACTACGAGCAGTACTTC
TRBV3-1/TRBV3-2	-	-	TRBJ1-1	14	CASSQDWANTEAFF	TGTGCCAGCAGCCAAGATTGGGCGAACACTGAAGCTTTCTTT
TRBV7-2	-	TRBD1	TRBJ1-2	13	CASSRDRIYGYTF	TGTGCCAGCAGCCGGGACAGAATTTATGGCTACACCTTC
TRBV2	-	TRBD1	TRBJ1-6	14	CASSGTGENSPLHF	TGTGCCAGCAGCGGGACAGGGGAAAATTCACCCCTCCACTTT
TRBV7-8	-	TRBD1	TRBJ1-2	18	CASSLVMGTGGARYGYTF	TGTGCCAGCAGCTTAGTTATGGGGACAGGGGGCGCAAGGTATGGCTACACCTTC
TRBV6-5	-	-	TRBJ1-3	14	CASSPGVSGNTIYF	TGTGCCAGCAGCCCAGGGGTCTCCGGAAACACCATATATTTT
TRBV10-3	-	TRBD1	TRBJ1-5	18	CAISESKGTGLSNQPQHF	TGTGCCATCAGTGAGTCTAAAGGGACAGGGCTTAGCAATCAGCCCCAGCATTTT
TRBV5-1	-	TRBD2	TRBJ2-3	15	CASARRGEGADTQYF	TGCGCCAGCGCGCGGCGGGGGGAAGGGGCAGATACGCAGTATTTT
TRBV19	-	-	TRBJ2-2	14	CASSIQQGSGELFF	TGTGCCAGTAGTATACAACAGGGCTCCGGGGAGCTGTTTTTT
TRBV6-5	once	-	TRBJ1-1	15	CASSYPGGGRAEAFF	TGTGCCAGCAGTTACCCCGGGGGGGGGAGAGCTGAAGCTTTCTTT
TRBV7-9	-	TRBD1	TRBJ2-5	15	CASSPGTGRDETQYF	TGTGCCAGCAGCCCGGGGACAGGGAGGGACGAGACCCAGTACTTC
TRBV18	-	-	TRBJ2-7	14	CASSPKGATYEQYF	TGTGCCAGCTCACCAAAAGGGGCGACCTACGAGCAGTACTTC
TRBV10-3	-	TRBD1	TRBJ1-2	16	CAISDSTRTGSYGYTF	TGTGCCATCAGTGACTCTACAAGGACAGGGTCATATGGCTACACCTTC
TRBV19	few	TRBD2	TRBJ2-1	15	CASKWVAGDHNEQFF	TGTGCCAGTAAATGGGTGGCGGGGGACCACAATGAGCAGTTCTTC
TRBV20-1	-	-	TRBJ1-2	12	CSASHGIYGYTF	TGCAGTGCTAGTCACGGGATCTATGGCTACACCTTC
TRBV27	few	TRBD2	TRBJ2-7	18	CASSPVVGGRPASYEQYF	TGTGCCAGCAGTCCGGTGGTGGGCGGGAGGCCAGCCTCCTACGAGCAGTACTTC
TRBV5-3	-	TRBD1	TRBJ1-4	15	CARSMRQGKRSELFF	TGTGCCAGAAGTATGAGACAGGGGAAGAGGAGTGAACTGTTTTTT
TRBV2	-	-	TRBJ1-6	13	CASSDGGIPSLHF	TGTGCCAGCAGTGACGGCGGGATTCCCTCCCTCCACTTT
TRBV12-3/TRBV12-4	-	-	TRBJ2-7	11	CASSSEHEQYF	TGTGCCAGCAGTTCGGAGCACGAGCAGTACTTC
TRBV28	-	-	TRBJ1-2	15	CASSLVDSPYYGYTF	TGTGCCAGCAGTTTAGTGGACAGCCCCTACTATGGCTACACCTTC